This TCR beta chain was sequenced for a study of regulatory T cells in long-lasting Graves disease. Notes on the study in general: Persistent Graves' patients possessed reduced TCR diversity relative to recently diagnosed ones.

From germline, CDR1 is SGHRS and CDR2 YFSETQ. The V and J ends lost 0 bases and 1 base respectively, with 11 bases between them. The CDR3 runs to 15 residues. The time point is: persistent/refractory GD, antithyroid drugs over 5 years with positive TRAb. The TCR library was made from RNA extracted from PBMCs. Through Arm-PCR of CDR3 regions and iRepertoire HTBI primers, TCR beta libraries were built. Each CDR3 protein is one row after TCRdb ran MiXCR on the multiplex PCR reads. Altogether roughly 400,000 distinct CDR3 sequences are present, 21% being singletons, with the ten largest covering 14%. This clonotype was counted between two and nine times. Its cognate antigen is unknown.

The TCR sequence derives from a female donor with Graves disease. Sequencing used peripheral blood mononuclear cells (PBMCs), obtained when the disease was refractory, from a patient treated with antithyroid drugs. The chain combines TRBV5-1 with TRBJ2-7, with D hard to call. CDR3 protein: CASSLVGGISYEQYF. DNA of the CDR3: TGCGCCAGCAGCTTGGTTGGCGGTATATCCTACGAGCAGTACTTC.